These 30 T cell receptor beta chains share one sample of origin, sequenced in a study of blood T cells in healthy people across ages. Using a J-beta primer mix together with a sample-barcoded 5' primer, a second PCR was run for about 7 to 12 cycles. Each CDR3 protein gets one entry after TCRdb re-called the 5' RACE reads with MiXCR. The sample yields approximately 780,000 distinct CDR3 sequences, about a quarter seen once. These data were likewise used in another study, on T cells of mothers and their children.

Source material: blood. These receptors were obtained from a boy younger than 18 in good health.

The chain joins TRBV28 to TRBJ2-7; D uncertain. The CDR3 has 13 residues. The germline gives CDR1 MDHEN, CDR2 SYDVKM. Deletions cut 10 bases from V and 4 bases from J, with 17 bases between. The CDR3 sequence: CAIGRVSPYEQYF. In DNA form, the CDR3 reads TGTGCCATCGGCCGGGTTTCCCCTTACGAGCAGTACTTC.

There are a few counts of this clonotype. The rearrangement uses TRBV9 and TRBJ1-6, with D unclear. The germline V gene encodes CDR1 SGDLS and CDR2 YYNGEE. V was trimmed by 0 bases and J by 0 bases, leaving 10 bases between them. The CDR3 runs to 17 residues. As DNA, the CDR3 is TGTGCCAGCAGCGTAGAAGATGGGAGCTCCTATAATTCACCCCTCCACTTT. Translating gives CASSVEDGSSYNSPLHF.

V gene TRBV28 combines with J gene TRBJ2-5, with TRBD1 identical over 7 bases. With the DNA end fitting TRBJ2-7 better, the J assignment may be wrong. The CDR3 is 16 residues long. Germline values: CDR1 MDHEN, CDR2 SYDVKM. The CDR3 DNA is TGTGCCAGCAAAAACGGAGACAGGGTGGGATCCTACGAGCAGTACTTC. It codes for CASKNGDRVGSYEQYF.

This clonotype occurred a few times. The chain carries TRBV2 and TRBJ2-5; 10 bases match TRBD2. The tail of the sequence fits TRBJ2-1 better, so the J call may be wrong. In germline, CDR1 is SNHLY, CDR2 FYNNEI. The CDR3 totals 15 residues. CDR3 sequence: CASSVSGGSLTQQFF. In DNA, the CDR3 is TGTGCCAGCAGTGTTAGCGGGGGGTCGCTTACGCAGCAGTTCTTC.

This clonotype showed up just a few times. The CDR3 loop is CASNGRETQYF. In nucleotides, the CDR3 is TGTGCCAGCAATGGTAGAGAGACCCAGTACTTC. V usage is TRBV28 and J usage is TRBJ2-5; no clear D. The CDR3 has 11 amino acids. The germline gives CDR1 MDHEN, CDR2 SYDVKM. Trimming cost V 7 bases and J 4 bases, with 7 bases left between them.

This clonotype was observed a few times. J is TRBJ2-7 and V is TRBV12-5; 7 bases align to TRBD1. J was trimmed by 2 bases and V by 2 bases; bases with no gene match: 6. The CDR3 is 15 residues long. The V gene's germline CDR1 is LGHNT and CDR2 FRNRAP. The CDR3 DNA is TGTGCTAGTGGTTTGAGGGGGCTGGGGACCTACGAGCAGTACTTC. Its protein is CASGLRGLGTYEQYF.

In this sample, this clonotype turned up a few times. The J gene is TRBJ2-5, the V gene TRBV13; 7 bases match TRBD2. The V gene end was trimmed by 8 bases and the J gene end by 7 bases; junction bases not matched to a gene: 7. CDR1 and CDR2 from the germline V gene are PRHDT and FYEKMQ (reference sequence). The CDR3 length is 12 residues. In DNA form, the CDR3 reads TGTGCCAGCGCTGCCGGGGAGGGGACCCAGTACTTC. Translation gives CASAAGEGTQYF.

This rearrangement joins TRBV7-9 to TRBJ2-3, with TRBD1 identical over 8 bases. The CDR3 length is 16 residues. The germline gives CDR1 SEHNR, CDR2 FQNEAQ (reference sequence). V was pared by 5 bases and J by 2 bases, with 9 bases of the junction left unmatched. The CDR3, as DNA: TGTGCCAGCAGCCCTAAGGACAGGGTTTACACAGATACGCAGTATTTT. Encoded protein: CASSPKDRVYTDTQYF.

This sequence joins TRBV20-1 and TRBJ2-1; 12 positions agree with TRBD2. The CDR3 loop spans 18 amino acids. The germline V gene encodes CDR1 DFQATT and CDR2 SNEGSKA (reference sequence). After removal of 6 bases from V and 4 bases from J, the junction contained 16 bases not matched to a gene. In nucleotides, the CDR3 is TGCAGTGCAACCCCCCTAGCGGGGGGGCCGGGGAGGTACAATGAGCAGTTCTTC. It yields the protein CSATPLAGGPGRYNEQFF.

The chain is built from TRBV7-9 and TRBJ1-3, with a possible D match to TRBD1 (5 bases). Trimming cost V 5 bases and J 7 bases, with 12 bases left between them. Germline assignment: CDR1 SEHNR and CDR2 FQNEAQ (reference sequence). The CDR3 length is 13 residues. In DNA form, the CDR3 reads TGTGCCAGCAGCATTGACAGTCAGAACACCATATATTTT. Amino acid sequence: CASSIDSQNTIYF.

This clonotype was counted between two and nine times. The chain recombines TRBV20-1 with TRBJ2-1; 9 bases match TRBD2. The germline CDR1 and CDR2 sequences are DFQATT and SNEGSKA (reference sequence). The CDR3 runs to 17 residues. J was trimmed by 0 bases and V by 4 bases; bases with no gene match: 10. The CDR3 region is CSAIKRGARSSYNEQFF. DNA for the CDR3: TGCAGTGCTATCAAGCGGGGGGCTCGGAGCTCCTACAATGAGCAGTTCTTC.

The CDR3 loop is CASIPVGRTEAFF. DNA for the CDR3: TGTGCCAGCATCCCGGTGGGCCGCACTGAAGCTTTCTTT. The chain has TRBV28 and TRBJ1-1; D gene uncertain. The ends were cut back, 7 bases at V and 4 bases at J, with 13 bases in the middle. CDR3 length equals 13 residues. Germline CDR1 reads MDHEN; CDR2 reads SYDVKM.

The rearrangement links TRBV20-1 to TRBJ1-5; tentative D call: TRBD1 (5 bases). Per germline, CDR1 DFQATT and CDR2 SNEGSKA (reference sequence). V lost 5 bases and J lost 2, with 16 bases in between. The CDR3 consists of 15 residues. This CDR3 reads CSAVTGGMGNQPQHF. The CDR3, as DNA: TGCAGTGCTGTGACTGGGGGTATGGGCAATCAGCCCCAGCATTTT.

This clonotype has a handful of counts. This sequence joins TRBV28 and TRBJ1-5; D gene unclear. The CDR3 totals 18 residues. V was trimmed by 5 bases and J by 0 bases, leaving 20 bases between them. CDR1 is MDHEN, CDR2 SYDVKM, per germline. The CDR3 coding sequence is TGTGCCAGCAGTCCCGACCGGACGGGAAAGAATAGCAATCAGCCCCAGCATTTT. Amino acid sequence: CASSPDRTGKNSNQPQHF.

This chain uses TRBV10-3 with TRBJ2-5; D remains unclear. CDR1 and CDR2 (germline): ENHRY, SYGVKD. V lost 8 bases and J lost 5, with 9 bases in between. The CDR3 has 11 amino acids. CDR3 DNA sequence: TGTGCCATCGGGGATCCGGAGACCCAGTACTTC. This codes for CAIGDPETQYF.

The chain employs TRBV2 and TRBJ1-2; 9 bases match TRBD1. Germline trimming cut 8 bases from V and 7 bases from J; bases unmatched to any gene: 11. The germline gives CDR1 SNHLY, CDR2 FYNNEI. This CDR3 contains 14 residues. The CDR3 here is CASAGQGTSSGYTF. CDR3 DNA: TGTGCCAGCGCTGGACAGGGGACTTCGAGTGGCTACACCTTC.

This clonotype showed up just a few times. The gene calls are TRBV3-1 and TRBJ1-2, with TRBD1 matching over 8 bases. The CDR3 totals 13 residues. Germline CDR1 and CDR2: LGHDT and YNNKEL (reference sequence). V lost 3 bases and J lost 8; bases outside the gene matches: 5. The CDR3 DNA reads as TGTGCCAGCAGCCACTCGACAGGGGAGGGCTACACCTTC. Translating it yields CASSHSTGEGYTF.

This clonotype was seen more than once but under ten times. This rearrangement joins TRBV4-1 to TRBJ2-5; 11 nucleotides line up with TRBD2. The J call is uncertain, as TRBJ2-1 better fits the DNA end. From germline, CDR1 is MGHRA and CDR2 YSYEKL. The CDR3 totals 20 residues. Here the CDR3 reads CASSQEATVAGGLRYNEQFF. The CDR3 DNA reads TGCGCCAGCAGCCAAGAGGCGACTGTAGCGGGGGGGCTTCGATACAATGAGCAGTTCTTC.

In regard to this clonotype: At one end, the junction sequence differs from germline, possibly due to a read error. In DNA form, the CDR3 reads TGTGCCAGCAGTTTGCGGGACCAAGGCACTGAAGCTTCCTTT. This sequence encodes CASSLRDQGTEASF. This chain links TRBV12-3 or TRBV12-4 with TRBJ1-1, with a tentative D call TRBD1 (5 bases). This CDR3 is built from 14 residues.

The chain is built from TRBV28 and TRBJ1-5, with D perhaps matching TRBD1 (5 bases). The CDR3 covers 15 residues. The ends were cut back, 4 bases at V and 6 bases at J, with 16 bases in the middle. CDR1 and CDR2 (germline): MDHEN, SYDVKM. The CDR3 bases are TGTGCCAGCAGTTCCGGGGGAACAGGCGGTCAGCCCCAGCATTTT. It specifies CASSSGGTGGQPQHF.

This clonotype was observed once. The chain is built from TRBV5-5 and TRBJ2-5, with D possibly TRBD1 on 6 matching bases. CDR1 is SGHKS and CDR2 is YYEKEE in the germline V gene (reference sequence). The CDR3 sequence is 15 residues long. V lost 0 bases, J lost 2 bases, and 11 bases lay in between. This CDR3 reads CASSLDQGIQETQYF. In nucleotides, the CDR3 is TGTGCCAGCAGCTTGGATCAGGGGATACAAGAGACCCAGTACTTC.

This clonotype has a handful of counts. V gene TRBV20-1 combines with J gene TRBJ1-1; 11 bases align to TRBD1. The CDR3 has 14 amino acids. V shed 3 bases and J 10 bases; nucleotides not matched to a gene: 10. Germline values: CDR1 DFQATT, CDR2 SNEGSKA (reference sequence). The CDR3 loop is CSASVAGQGEGAFF. CDR3 in DNA: TGCAGTGCTAGCGTAGCGGGACAGGGGGAGGGAGCTTTCTTT.

This clonotype was counted only a few times. The J gene is TRBJ2-5, the V gene TRBV7-3; either TRBD1 or TRBD2 may fit D (5 bases each). Germline V gene data show CDR1 as SGHTA and CDR2 as FQGTGA. V dropped 4 bases and J dropped 0 bases, with 6 bases sitting between them. The CDR3 contains 13 residues. CDR3 protein: CASSSGHQETQYF. CDR3 DNA: TGTGCCAGCAGCTCGGGACACCAAGAGACCCAGTACTTC.

The chain uses TRBV28 and TRBJ1-1; TRBD1 might be the D (6 bases). Germline values: CDR1 MDHEN, CDR2 SYDVKM. V dropped 5 bases and J dropped 1 base, with 14 bases sitting between them. There are 15 residues in the CDR3. CDR3 amino acids: CASSVAGDPNTEAFF. The CDR3 bases are TGTGCCAGCAGTGTAGCAGGGGACCCGAACACTGAAGCTTTCTTT.

The chain recombines TRBV2 with TRBJ2-5, with 7 bases aligning to TRBD1. The germline CDR1 and CDR2 sequences are SNHLY and FYNNEI. The CDR3 loop spans 15 amino acids. With V trimmed by 5 bases and J by 3 bases, 9 bases remained unmatched. The CDR3 loop reads CASSSRGQRKETQYF. CDR3 nucleotide sequence: TGTGCCAGCAGTAGCCGGGGACAGCGTAAAGAGACCCAGTACTTC.

V is TRBV28 and J is TRBJ2-3, with D possibly being TRBD2 (6 bases). The CDR3 has 14 amino acids. Trimming stripped 5 bases from V and 8 bases from J, with 17 bases between. CDR1 is MDHEN and CDR2 is SYDVKM in the germline V gene. The CDR3 DNA reads as TGTGCCAGCAGTCCACATAGCGCGGGGAGTACGCAGTATTTT. It specifies CASSPHSAGSTQYF.

The chain joins TRBV4-1 to TRBJ2-4, with 8 bases matching TRBD1. Germline values: CDR1 MGHRA, CDR2 YSYEKL. J lost 0 bases, V lost 4 bases, and 11 bases had no gene match. This CDR3 has 18 residues. This CDR3 is CASSPGQGKGKAKNIQYF. For the CDR3, the DNA is TGCGCCAGCAGCCCCGGACAGGGAAAGGGGAAAGCCAAAAACATTCAGTACTTC.

This clonotype was observed a handful of times. The V gene is TRBV11-2, the J gene TRBJ1-4; D is unclear. The V gene's germline CDR1 is SGHAT and CDR2 FQNNGV. V lost 2 bases and J lost 3, with 13 bases in between. This CDR3 spans 16 amino acids. The CDR3 bases are TGTGCCAGCAGCTTAACTCTCGGCGGATCTAATGAAAAACTGTTTTTT. This gives the protein CASSLTLGGSNEKLFF.

This clonotype was detected a few times. The chain carries TRBV2 and TRBJ2-5; TRBD1 aligns across 9 bases. The CDR3 loop spans 15 amino acids. V shed 6 bases, J shed 2 bases, and the junction held 7 bases outside the gene matches. Germline CDR1 and CDR2: SNHLY and FYNNEI. The chain's CDR3 is CASRSGQGLQETQYF. The CDR3, as DNA: TGTGCCAGCAGATCGGGACAGGGCTTACAAGAGACCCAGTACTTC.

V gene TRBV4-1 combines with J gene TRBJ2-7; possibly TRBD1 for D (5 bases). The CDR3 is 16 residues long. V dropped 0 bases and J dropped 0 bases, with 12 bases sitting between them. CDR1 is MGHRA, CDR2 YSYEKL, per germline. CDR3 residues: CASSQDQGRSSYEQYF. In DNA form, the CDR3 reads TGCGCCAGCAGCCAAGATCAGGGTAGGAGCTCCTACGAGCAGTACTTC.